The subject of this entry is one T cell receptor beta chain. What it recognizes is unknown. The entry originates in a study of cytomegalovirus exposure and HLA in healthy donors. Findings and caveats of the study: When a later analysis compared HLA-associated TCR beta chains with equally common others, the HLA-associated chains turned out to be more clonally expanded and to have lower generation probabilities.

With 7 bases clipped from V and 2 bases from J, the junction kept 3 bases outside the gene matches. Germline lookup yields CDR1 ENHRY and CDR2 SYGVKD. CDR3 size: 13 residues. 13 Jbeta primers and 60 Vbeta primers were used for the PCR. Only in-frame clones appear in the TCRdb table, and some are missing; sequencing was by immunoSEQ multiplex PCR. The sample lists some 160,000 clones, around 80% occurring once. The receptor comes from a male donor in good health and CMV-seronegative. The sample comprised PBMCs. The V gene is TRBV10-3, the J gene TRBJ2-7; 9 positions agree with TRBD1. The CDR3 is CAIKGQGPYEQYF. The CDR3 DNA reads as TGTGCCATCAAGGGACAGGGTCCCTACGAGCAGTACTTC.